These T cell receptor beta chains were read from a single sample in a study of CD8 T cells in acute hepatitis C reinfection. Measured with immunoSEQ multiplex PCR; TCRdb has only the in-frame clones, and not every one. The sample lists around 36,000 clones, approximately 85% seen once, with roughly 9.7% in the top ten. Sequencing input: naive CD8+ T cells from PBMCs. The origin of the receptors is a woman aged 18 to 35 who spontaneously cleared hepatitis C infection. Each CDR3 is given with its conserved first and last residue. Each record gives: CDR3 protein, CDR3 DNA, clone size, J gene, D gene, V gene. A D gene is named only where the DNA matches it firmly. The size entry is marked missing in some rows and otherwise reads once, few, many or a size class.

CASRADGRSTDTQYF TGTGCCAGCAGGGCGGACGGGCGTAGCACAGATACGCAGTATTTT NA TRBJ2-3 NA TRBV21-1
CASSLRWLQRDTYEQYF TGTGCCAGCAGCTTGAGGTGGCTGCAGCGCGATACCTACGAGCAGTACTTC once TRBJ2-7 NA TRBV11-2
CASSHGQEMNTEAFF TGTGCCAGCAGCCACGGACAGGAGATGAACACTGAAGCTTTCTTT NA TRBJ1-1 TRBD1 TRBV5-4
CASSYYGTNYNEQFF TGTGCCAGCAGTTACTACGGGACTAACTACAATGAGCAGTTCTTC NA TRBJ2-1 TRBD2 TRBV6-5
CASSEALRGRGEAFF TGTGCCAGCAGTGAAGCGCTAAGGGGCAGGGGAGAAGCTTTCTTT NA TRBJ1-1 NA TRBV2
CASTLKGLAGESTDTQYF TGTGCCAGCACCCTAAAGGGACTAGCGGGAGAGAGCACAGATACGCAGTATTTT NA TRBJ2-3 TRBD2 TRBV7-8
CASSTEDGYTF TGTGCCAGCAGCACGGAGGATGGCTACACCTTC once TRBJ1-2 NA TRBV14
CASSWREGFATDTQYF TGCGCCAGCAGCTGGAGGGAGGGGTTTGCGACAGATACGCAGTATTTT NA TRBJ2-3 TRBD2 TRBV5-1
CASGQATSGANVLTF TGTGCCAGCGGGCAGGCGACATCTGGGGCCAACGTCCTGACTTTC NA TRBJ2-6 NA TRBV13
CATTPGDQPQHF TGTGCCACCACACCAGGGGACCAGCCCCAGCATTTT once TRBJ1-5 NA TRBV19
CASSQDRRDDYGYTF TGCGCCAGCAGCCAAGATCGAAGGGACGACTATGGCTACACCTTC NA TRBJ1-2 NA TRBV4-1
CASSPGAYEQYF TGTGCCAGCAGCCCCGGCGCCTACGAGCAGTACTTC NA TRBJ2-7 NA TRBV7-6
CASPNRTDINTEAFF TGCGCCAGCCCAAATCGTACAGATATTAACACTGAAGCTTTCTTT few TRBJ1-1 NA TRBV23-1
CASSSGTGPYEQYF TGTGCCAGCAGTTCCGGGACAGGGCCCTACGAGCAGTACTTC few TRBJ2-7 TRBD1 TRBV27
CASSHGYNEQFF TGTGCCAGCAGCCACGGGTACAATGAGCAGTTCTTC NA TRBJ2-1 NA TRBV14
CASSWGAGRSYNEQFF TGTGCCAGCAGCTGGGGGGCAGGGCGCTCCTACAATGAGCAGTTCTTC NA TRBJ2-1 NA TRBV11-2